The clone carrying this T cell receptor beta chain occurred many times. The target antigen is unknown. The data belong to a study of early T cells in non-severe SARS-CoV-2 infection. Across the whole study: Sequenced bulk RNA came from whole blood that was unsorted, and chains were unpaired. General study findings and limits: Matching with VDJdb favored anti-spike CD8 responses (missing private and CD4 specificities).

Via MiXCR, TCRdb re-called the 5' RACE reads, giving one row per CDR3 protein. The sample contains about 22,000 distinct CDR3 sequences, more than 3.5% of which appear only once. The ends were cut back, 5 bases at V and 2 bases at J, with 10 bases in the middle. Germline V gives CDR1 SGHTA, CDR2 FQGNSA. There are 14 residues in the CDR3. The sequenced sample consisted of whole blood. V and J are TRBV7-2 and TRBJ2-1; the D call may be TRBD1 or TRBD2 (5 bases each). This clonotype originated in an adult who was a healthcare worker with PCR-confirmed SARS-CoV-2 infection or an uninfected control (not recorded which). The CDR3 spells CASSPPGPYNEQFF. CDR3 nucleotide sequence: TGTGCCAGCAGCCCCCCGGGACCCTACAATGAGCAGTTCTTC.